Each of the 16 T cell receptor beta chains below was sequenced from the same sample in a study of blood T cell repertoires in COVID-19. Some clones are missing from TCRdb's copy, which holds only in-frame ones; the method was immunoSEQ multiplex PCR. This table has 200,000 to 250,000 clones, 85% appearing once. Sample: peripheral blood. These receptor sequences come from a man aged 50 or older who had recovered from COVID-19.

V and J are TRBV10-1 and TRBJ2-7; 13 positions match TRBD2. Losses at the gene ends were 0 bases for V and 3 bases for J; bases not matched to a gene: 2. There are 16 residues in the CDR3. Germline V gene sequence: CDR1 WNHNN, CDR2 SYGVQD (reference sequence). In DNA, the CDR3 is TGCGCCAGCAGTGAGTCAGGACTAGCGGGAGTCTACGAGCAGTACTTC. It codes for CASSESGLAGVYEQYF.

The J gene is TRBJ1-1, the V gene TRBV1; the tabulated D call, TRBD1, remains unverified against the DNA. TRBV1 is tagged as a pseudogene. This CDR3 contains 18 residues. CDR3 protein: CTSSQMMTGQGMNTEAFF. The CDR3 DNA sequence: TGCACCAGCAGCCAAATGATGACGGGACAGGGAATGAACACTGAAGCTTTCTTT.

This clone was counted ten times or more. The V and J genes are TRBV28 and TRBJ2-4; TRBD2 agrees at 7 bases. CDR3 length: 16 residues. After removal of 7 bases from V and 3 bases from J, the junction contained 12 bases not matched to a gene. Germline V gene lookup returns CDR1 MDHEN and CDR2 SYDVKM. CDR3 in amino acids: CASIESGGEGKNIQYF. DNA of the CDR3: TGTGCCAGCATCGAATCCGGCGGGGAGGGCAAAAACATTCAGTACTTC.

The chain joins TRBV10-3 to TRBJ2-7, with a weak D call TRBD2 (5 bases). In germline, CDR1 is ENHRY, CDR2 SYGVKD. The CDR3 loop spans 13 amino acids. V was pared by 2 bases and J by 6 bases, with 11 bases between. In DNA, the CDR3 is TGTGCCATCAGTGAGCCCGGGGTAAGCGAGCAGTACTTC. As protein: CAISEPGVSEQYF.

V is TRBV19 and J is TRBJ1-6; the D is unclear. V was pared by 4 bases and J by 0 bases, with 13 bases between. The CDR3 consists of 17 residues. CDR1 LNHDA and CDR2 SQIVND come from the germline V gene (reference sequence). CDR3 DNA: TGTGCCAGTAGTAACCCGCGGCCAGCCTCCTATAATTCACCCCTCCACTTT. Residues: CASSNPRPASYNSPLHF.

The chain joins TRBV23-1 to TRBJ2-1; 9 positions agree with TRBD1. TRBV23-1 is classed as an ORF, of uncertain function. V was pared by 2 bases and J by 3 bases, with 5 bases of the junction left unmatched. The CDR3 runs 16 residues. As DNA, the CDR3 is TGCGCCAGCAGTCAACCGGGACAGGGAGTCTACAATGAGCAGTTCTTC. Protein product: CASSQPGQGVYNEQFF.

The V and J genes are TRBV7-2 and TRBJ1-2; no clear D gene. V gave up 6 bases and J gave up 3 bases, with 14 bases separating them. The CDR3 is made up of 14 amino acids. Germline CDR1 and CDR2: SGHTA and FQGNSA. The CDR3 loop reads CASRRNSADYGYTF. The CDR3 nucleotides read TGTGCCAGCAGAAGAAACTCAGCGGACTATGGCTACACCTTC.

The rearrangement joins TRBV28 to TRBJ1-2; D ambiguous. The germline V and J ends were trimmed by 6 bases and 1 base, with 12 bases remaining between them. Germline V gives CDR1 MDHEN, CDR2 SYDVKM. The CDR3 consists of 14 residues. CDR3 nucleotides: TGTGCCAGCAGGGTTGGAGGGAATAACTATGGCTACACCTTC. Protein: CASRVGGNNYGYTF.

The CDR3 spells CASNPRGNTEAFF. The CDR3 DNA follows: TGTGCCAGTAACCCCCGGGGGAACACTGAAGCTTTCTTT. V gene TRBV19 combines with J gene TRBJ1-1; D unresolved. Looked up from germline, CDR1 is LNHDA and CDR2 is SQIVND (reference sequence). The V end was cut by 7 bases, the J end by 1 base, with 10 bases between. The CDR3 spans 13 residues. Drawing the rest from reference TRBV19 and TRBJ1-1, the complete variable domain is DGGITQSPKYLFRKEGQNVTLSCEQNLNHDAMYWYRQDPGQGLRLIYYSQIVNDFQKGDIAEGYSVSREKKESFPLTVTSAQKNPTAFYLCASNPRGNTEAFFGQGTRLTVV.

This chain links TRBV18 with TRBJ2-6; 7 nucleotides line up with TRBD2. V was pared by 2 bases and J by 0 bases, with 7 bases of the junction left unmatched. CDR3 length: 18 residues. The germline V gene encodes CDR1 KGHSH and CDR2 LQKENI. The CDR3 DNA is TGTGCCAGCTCACCAAACCTAGCGGATTACTCTGGGGCCAACGTCCTGACTTTC. Protein: CASSPNLADYSGANVLTF.

The J gene is TRBJ2-3, the V gene TRBV27; TRBD2 might be the D (7 bases). Trimming took 0 bases from V and 3 from J, leaving 16 bases between them. The V gene's germline CDR1 is MNHEY and CDR2 SMNVEV (reference sequence). This CDR3 contains 17 residues. The CDR3 sequence: CASSLSRGGLGTDTQYF. CDR3 sequence (DNA): TGTGCCAGCAGTTTATCGAGGGGGGGATTAGGAACAGATACGCAGTATTTT.

The chain carries TRBV7-2 and TRBJ2-3; 11 bases map to TRBD2. This CDR3 has 18 residues. Germline CDR1 SGHTA, CDR2 FQGNSA. Unmatched junction bases numbered 13, after V lost 5 bases and J lost 3 bases. The CDR3 loop reads CASSIVRLAGGGTDTQYF. CDR3 in DNA: TGTGCCAGCAGCATCGTACGGCTAGCGGGAGGAGGGACAGATACGCAGTATTTT.

V is TRBV5-1 and J is TRBJ2-3; maybe TRBD2 (5 bases). Germline CDR1 SGHRS, CDR2 YFSETQ. V was trimmed by 6 bases and J by 5 bases, leaving 16 bases between them. The CDR3 runs 14 residues. The DNA for the CDR3 is TGCGCCAGCAAGGACGGAGGTCTGGGAGATACGCAGTATTTT. It specifies CASKDGGLGDTQYF. Combining the CDR3 with reference TRBV5-1 and TRBJ2-3 gives the whole variable domain KAGVTQTPRYLIKTRGQQVTLSCSPISGHRSVSWYQQTPGQGLQFLFEYFSETQRNKGNFPGRFSGRQFSNSRSEMNVSTLELGDSALYLCASKDGGLGDTQYFGPGTRLTVL.

The chain combines TRBV2 with TRBJ2-6, with 7 bases identical to TRBD2. The J segment lost 0 bases and the V segment lost 6 bases, leaving 8 bases of the junction unmatched. Germline values: CDR1 SNHLY, CDR2 FYNNEI. This CDR3 is built from 17 residues. The CDR3 nucleotides read TGTGCCAGCAGGGGAGGGTGGGCCGTCTCTGGGGCCAACGTCCTGACTTTC. It is translated as CASRGGWAVSGANVLTF.

On this clone: Because the CDR3's place on the DNA is in doubt, the DNA is left out and the CDR3 is given as listed by TCRdb. This chain uses TRBV7-6 with TRBJ1-1. The germline CDR1 and CDR2 sequences are SGHVS and FNYEAQ. The CDR3 length equals 18 residues, ends included. CDR3 in amino acids: CASSFPFGSGEWGTEAFF.

The chain combines TRBV12-5 with TRBJ2-5; 7 nucleotides match TRBD2. The CDR3 covers 16 residues. V was pared by 2 bases and J by 2 bases, with 8 bases of the junction left unmatched. Germline CDR1 and CDR2: LGHNT and FRNRAP. The DNA for the CDR3 is TGTGCTAGTGGTTTGTTGGACGGGGGGAAACAAGAGACCCAGTACTTC. Protein sequence: CASGLLDGGKQETQYF.